The table lists the clone carrying this TCR beta chain with a few counts. Its antigen is unidentified. This sample is drawn from a study of cytomegalovirus exposure and HLA in healthy donors. The study's findings and limits: In vitro assays verified that a few CMV-associated chains recognized CMV antigens specifically. As was reported, the classifier diagnosed cytomegalovirus status with high specificity and sensitivity. The investigators catalogued 150 to 200 TCR beta chains as cytomegalovirus-associated.

Germline assignment: CDR1 WNHNN and CDR2 SYGVQD (reference sequence). V was clipped by 3 bases and J by 7 bases, with 7 bases between them. CDR3 length equals 13 residues. Primers for the PCR totalled 60 Vbeta and 13 Jbeta. Some clones are missing from TCRdb's copy, which holds only in-frame ones; the method was immunoSEQ multiplex PCR. This table has about 130,000 clones, more than 70% appearing once. Donors showed nominal health when sampled, although they likely had unrecorded immune exposures. The chain is built from TRBV10-1 and TRBJ1-6; possible D gene TRBD1, 5 bases. Sequencing was done on a sample of PBMCs. The TCR sequence derives from a woman aged 25 to 39 in good health and CMV-seropositive. The CDR3 loop reads CASSEQENSPLHF. The CDR3 DNA sequence: TGCGCCAGCAGTGAACAGGAAAATTCACCCCTCCACTTT.